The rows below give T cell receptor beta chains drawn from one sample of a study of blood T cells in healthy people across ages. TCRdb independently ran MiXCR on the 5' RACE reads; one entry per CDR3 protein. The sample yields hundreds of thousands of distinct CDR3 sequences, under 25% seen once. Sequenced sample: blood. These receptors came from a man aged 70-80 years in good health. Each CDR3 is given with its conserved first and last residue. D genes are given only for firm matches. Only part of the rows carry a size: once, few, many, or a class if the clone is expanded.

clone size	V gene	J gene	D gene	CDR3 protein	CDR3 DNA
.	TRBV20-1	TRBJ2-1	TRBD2	CSAPFSGTTRYNEQFF	TGCAGTGCCCCTTTCTCGGGGACTACACGCTACAATGAGCAGTTCTTC
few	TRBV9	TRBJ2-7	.	CASSVEGSPRDEQYF	TGTGCCAGCAGCGTAGAGGGCAGCCCCAGGGACGAGCAGTACTTC
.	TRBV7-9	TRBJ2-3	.	CASSLSLGAGDTQYF	TGTGCCAGCAGCTTATCGCTGGGGGCAGGGGATACGCAGTATTTT
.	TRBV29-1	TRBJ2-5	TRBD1	CSVTRQGIQETQYF	TGCAGCGTTACCAGACAGGGAATCCAAGAGACCCAGTACTTC
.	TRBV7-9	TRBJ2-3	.	CASSLAHSDTQYF	TGTGCCAGCAGCTTAGCGCATTCTGATACGCAGTATTTT
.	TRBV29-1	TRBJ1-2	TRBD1	CSVEGQGALGYTF	TGCAGCGTTGAGGGACAGGGGGCTCTTGGCTACACCTTC
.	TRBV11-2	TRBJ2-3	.	CASSLDTRVEYTDTQYF	TGTGCCAGCAGCTTAGATACCAGGGTTGAGTACACAGATACGCAGTATTTT
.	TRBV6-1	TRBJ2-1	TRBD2	CASRSSGSWNEQFF	TGTGCCAGCAGGTCTAGCGGGAGTTGGAATGAGCAGTTCTTC
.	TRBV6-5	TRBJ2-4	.	CASSASENIQYF	TGTGCCAGCTCAGCCTCCGAAAACATTCAGTACTTC
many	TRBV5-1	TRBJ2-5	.	CASKRGASETQYF	TGCGCCAGCAAGAGGGGGGCATCTGAGACCCAGTACTTC
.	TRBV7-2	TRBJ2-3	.	CASSPLFGTQYF	TGTGCCAGCAGCCCCTTATTTGGTACGCAGTATTTT
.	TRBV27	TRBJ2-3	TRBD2	CASSWGLVGTDTQYF	TGTGCCAGCAGTTGGGGACTAGTGGGCACAGATACGCAGTATTTT
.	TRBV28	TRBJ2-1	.	CASSGTEGNNEQFF	TGTGCCAGCAGTGGGACGGAGGGAAACAATGAGCAGTTCTTC
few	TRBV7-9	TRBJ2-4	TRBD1	CASGQGAVIQYF	TGTGCCAGCGGACAGGGGGCCGTCATTCAGTACTTC
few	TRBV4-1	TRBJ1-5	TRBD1	CASSRQGGESNQPQHF	TGCGCCAGCAGCCGTCAGGGGGGAGAGAGCAATCAGCCCCAGCATTTT
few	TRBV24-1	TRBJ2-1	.	CATSDPLPGIVDEQFF	TGTGCCACCAGTGATCCCCTCCCGGGAATCGTGGATGAGCAGTTCTTC
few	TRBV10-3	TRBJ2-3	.	CAISDSGASTDTQYF	TGTGCCATCAGTGATAGCGGTGCTAGCACAGATACGCAGTATTTT
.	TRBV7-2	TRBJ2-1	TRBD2	CASSLGGSHNEQFF	TGTGCCAGCAGCTTAGGCGGGAGTCACAATGAGCAGTTCTTC
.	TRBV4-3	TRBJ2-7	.	CASSQEPGYEQYF	TGCGCCAGCAGCCAAGAGCCGGGCTACGAGCAGTACTTC
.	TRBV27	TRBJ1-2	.	CASSLTPRVIGGYGYTF	TGTGCCAGCAGTTTAACCCCTCGGGTGATCGGGGGATATGGCTACACCTTC
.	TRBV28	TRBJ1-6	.	CASSLTGAAVPLHF	TGTGCCAGCAGTTTAACCGGAGCAGCTGTGCCCCTCCACTTT
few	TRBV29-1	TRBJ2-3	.	CSVEGPNTDTQYF	TGCAGCGTTGAAGGCCCTAACACAGATACGCAGTATTTT
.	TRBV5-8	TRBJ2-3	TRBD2	CASSLELAGAADTQYF	TGTGCCAGCAGCTTGGAACTAGCGGGAGCGGCAGATACGCAGTATTTT
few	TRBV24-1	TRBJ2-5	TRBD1	CATSDSPGQGIETQYF	TGTGCCACCAGTGATTCCCCGGGACAGGGGATCGAGACCCAGTACTTC
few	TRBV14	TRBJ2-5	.	CASSRRGSSVETQYF	TGTGCCAGCAGCCGCCGAGGGTCTAGTGTAGAGACCCAGTACTTC
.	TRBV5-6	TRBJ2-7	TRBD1	CASSSDREVQYF	TGTGCCAGCAGCTCCGACAGGGAAGTGCAGTACTTC
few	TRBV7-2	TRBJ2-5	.	CASSPVGGSETQYF	TGTGCCAGCAGCCCGGTCGGGGGCTCGGAGACCCAGTACTTC
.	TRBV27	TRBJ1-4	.	CASSPRGTPEKLFF	TGTGCCAGCAGTCCCCGGGGGACCCCCGAAAAACTGTTTTTT
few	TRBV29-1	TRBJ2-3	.	CSVWTGTDTQYF	TGCAGCGTTTGGACCGGCACAGATACGCAGTATTTT
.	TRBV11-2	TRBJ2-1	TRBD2	CASSRLAGVKNERFF	TGCGCCAGCAGCCGACTAGCGGGAGTTAAGAATGAGCGGTTCTTC
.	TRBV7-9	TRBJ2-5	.	CASSLEGHGKETQYF	TGTGCCAGCAGCTTAGAGGGACACGGGAAAGAGACCCAGTACTTC
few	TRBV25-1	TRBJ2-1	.	CASSEATRYHNEQFF	TGTGCCAGCAGTGAGGCGACGCGATACCACAATGAGCAGTTCTTC
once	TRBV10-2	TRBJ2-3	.	CASRHGGDTQYF	TGCGCCAGCAGACATGGGGGGGATACGCAGTATTTT
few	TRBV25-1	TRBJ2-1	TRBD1	CASSEWNRDRTEQFF	TGTGCCAGCAGTGAATGGAACCGGGACAGGACTGAGCAGTTCTTC
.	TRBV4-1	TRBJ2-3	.	CASSREGEWSGTDTQYF	TGCGCCAGCAGCCGAGAAGGCGAGTGGTCGGGCACAGATACGCAGTATTTT
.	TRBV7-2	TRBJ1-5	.	CASSLKDDIKPQHF	TGTGCCAGCAGCTTAAAGGACGACATTAAGCCCCAGCATTTT